This TCR beta chain derives from a study of cytomegalovirus exposure and HLA in healthy donors. Note on this clone: Its antigen is unidentified.

Per the germline V gene, CDR1 is MNHEY and CDR2 is SMNVEV (reference sequence). J lost 5 bases, V lost 5 bases, and 7 bases had no gene match. The CDR3 contains 15 residues. General study points: Reports showed the classifier diagnosing cytomegalovirus status with high specificity and sensitivity. A missense variant in DCLRE1C was later tied to TCR beta V- and J-gene trimming. The productive fraction for most TCR beta V segments was about 87% or about 30% in an earlier analysis. The study reported that TCR beta sequences accurately predicted HLA-A and HLA-B alleles in most subjects.

PCR was performed using 60 Vbeta and 13 Jbeta primers. The data were produced by immunoSEQ multiplex PCR, yet TCRdb's version contains in-frame clones alone and is incomplete. This repertoire shows roughly 120,000 clones, more than 65% found once; its top ten account for more than 0.7%. This clonotype was sampled from a woman between 25 and 40 years old in good health and CMV-seronegative. The specimen sequenced was PBMCs. The V gene is TRBV27, the J gene TRBJ2-1; 9 bases line up with TRBD1. The CDR3 reads CASSAGQGSHNEQFF. CDR3 in DNA: TGTGCCAGCAGTGCCGGACAGGGGAGCCACAATGAGCAGTTCTTC.